One and the same sample provided the 4 T cell receptor beta chains below, sequenced in a study of human T cells and chemical hapten exposure. The time point denotes: patch test 1, 2 weeks after DPC sensitization. The treatment denotes: therapeutic diphenylcyclopropenone sensitization with weekly scalp DPC. A single record per CDR3 protein comes from TCRdb applying MiXCR to the RACE reads. The sample gives tens of thousands of distinct CDR3 sequences, around 10% of which show up once; about 4.2% is in the top ten. Source: whole blood, taken in connection with sensitization to the hapten diphenylcyclopropenone (DPC). The receptor source for this set is a woman in her forties or fifties with alopecia areata. Some clones in this sample may be carry-over from other donors' samples.

In its sample, this clonotype was seen a few times. The genes are TRBV7-3 and TRBJ2-3; unclear D gene. V gave up 7 bases and J gave up 3 bases, with 8 bases separating them. CDR3 length equals 12 residues. Germline values: CDR1 SGHTA, CDR2 FQGTGA. Here the CDR3 reads CASNPQTDTQYF. In DNA, the CDR3 is TGTGCCAGCAACCCTCAAACAGATACGCAGTATTTT.

This chain joins TRBV7-9 and TRBJ2-6; D uncertain. Trimming left V 0 bases short and J 7 bases short, with 7 bases between. The CDR3 consists of 14 residues. The V gene's germline CDR1 is SEHNR and CDR2 FQNEAQ (reference sequence). The CDR3 sequence: CASSLAGGANVLTF. The CDR3 DNA follows: TGTGCCAGCAGCTTAGCGGGCGGCGCCAACGTCCTGACTTTC.

This clonotype was seen a few times. The chain couples TRBV24-1 to TRBJ2-1, with D possibly TRBD2 on 6 matching bases. Trimming removed 3 bases at V and 0 bases at J, with 11 bases between. The CDR3 consists of 16 residues. CDR1 is KGHDR, CDR2 SFDVKD, per germline. The CDR3 here is CATSDPSGGSYNEQFF. The DNA for the CDR3 is TGTGCCACCAGTGATCCCTCCGGGGGCTCCTACAATGAGCAGTTCTTC.

This clonotype was observed a handful of times. CDR3 sequence (DNA): TGCGCCAGCAGCCAGGGGGGGACAGGGGTTTTCGGCTACACCTTC. It codes for CASSQGGTGVFGYTF. V usage is TRBV4-1 and J usage is TRBJ1-2, with TRBD1 matching over 10 bases. The CDR3 has 15 amino acids. After removal of 3 bases from V and 8 bases from J, the junction contained 9 bases not matched to a gene. Germline values: CDR1 MGHRA, CDR2 YSYEKL.